Below, 27 T cell receptor beta chains from the same sample are listed, as sequenced in a study of regulatory T cells. The primer mix had 52 TRBV and 13 TRBJ primers. Profiled with immunoSEQ multiplex PCR; TCRdb holds only in-frame clones, not every one. The sample contains 15,000 or so clones, more than 85% of which appear only once. The sample comprised CD8+ T cells sorted from blood. Every receptor here comes from a person aged 18 to 30 with CD3G deficiency.

This clone was recorded once. The V call is TRBV28, the J call TRBJ2-7; the D is unclear. V gave up 5 bases and J gave up 4 bases, with 18 bases separating them. CDR1 MDHEN and CDR2 SYDVKM come from the germline V gene. This CDR3 is built from 15 residues. This chain's CDR3 is CASSPLGDGQYEQYF. The DNA of the CDR3 is TGTGCCAGCAGTCCCCTTGGTGACGGGCAATACGAGCAGTACTTC.

The V call is TRBV10-3, the J call TRBJ1-2; 10 bases fit TRBD1. With V trimmed by 0 bases and J by 3 bases, 4 bases remained unmatched. Germline V gives CDR1 ENHRY, CDR2 SYGVKD. The CDR3 extends over 16 amino acids. This CDR3 is CAISESVDRGYYGYTF. CDR3 nucleotides: TGTGCCATCAGTGAGTCGGTGGACAGGGGGTACTATGGCTACACCTTC.

V and J are TRBV6-1 and TRBJ2-1; D may be TRBD2 (5 bases). The CDR3 is 13 residues long. V lost 3 bases and J 2 bases, leaving 5 bases between the germline ends. Germline V gene lookup returns CDR1 MNHNS and CDR2 SASEGT. The CDR3 protein is CASSDGAYNEQFF. Here the CDR3 DNA reads TGTGCCAGCAGTGACGGGGCCTACAATGAGCAGTTCTTC.

The chain combines TRBV5-1 with TRBJ2-5; 8 bases match TRBD2. Germline V gene sequence: CDR1 SGHRS, CDR2 YFSETQ. Unmatched junction bases numbered 7, after V lost 2 bases and J lost 1 base. The CDR3 consists of 16 residues. For the CDR3, the DNA is TGCGCCAGCAGCTTCGGGACGCGGGGGGTCCAAGAGACCCAGTACTTC. This gives the protein CASSFGTRGVQETQYF. Supplemented by reference TRBV5-1 and TRBJ2-5, the full variable domain reads KAGVTQTPRYLIKTRGQQVTLSCSPISGHRSVSWYQQTPGQGLQFLFEYFSETQRNKGNFPGRFSGRQFSNSRSEMNVSTLELGDSALYLCASSFGTRGVQETQYFGPGTRLLVL.

This clone was counted once. This sequence joins TRBV2 and TRBJ2-2; D unresolved. Between the trimmed V and J ends, which lost 7 bases and 6 bases, there was a span of 18 bases. CDR3 size: 15 residues. Looked up from germline, CDR1 is SNHLY and CDR2 is FYNNEI. This chain's CDR3 is CASNPSEGVPGELFF. The CDR3 nucleotides read TGTGCCAGCAACCCCTCGGAAGGCGTGCCCGGGGAGCTGTTTTTT.

The chain couples TRBV5-5 to TRBJ1-1; no definite D call. Trimming left V 0 bases short and J 3 bases short, with 6 bases between. The germline V gene encodes CDR1 SGHKS and CDR2 YYEKEE (reference sequence). The CDR3 consists of 13 residues. CDR3 in amino acids: CASSLEVYTEAFF. Here the CDR3 DNA reads TGTGCCAGCAGCTTGGAGGTGTACACTGAAGCTTTCTTT.

The chain carries TRBV9 and TRBJ1-2; 9 nucleotides agree with TRBD1. The germline V gene encodes CDR1 SGDLS and CDR2 YYNGEE. With V trimmed by 3 bases and J by 0 bases, 6 bases remained unmatched. The CDR3 has 16 amino acids. The CDR3 DNA is TGTGCCAGCAGCGGGACAGGGGTTCTTACTAACTATGGCTACACCTTC. Its protein is CASSGTGVLTNYGYTF.

This clone was counted between two and nine times. The rearrangement links TRBV6-1 to TRBJ2-1; 12 bases map to TRBD2. The CDR3 runs 15 residues. The V and J ends lost 1 base and 6 bases, in that order; junction bases with no gene match: 1. CDR1 and CDR2 (germline): MNHNS, SASEGT. The CDR3 DNA is TGTGCCAGCAGTGAAGGACTAGCGGGAGTCAATGAGCAGTTCTTC. It codes for CASSEGLAGVNEQFF.

This chain joins TRBV28 and TRBJ1-1; perhaps TRBD1 as D (5 bases). V gave up 2 bases and J gave up 11 bases, with 18 bases separating them. The CDR3 totals 14 residues. Germline V gives CDR1 MDHEN, CDR2 SYDVKM. CDR3 in DNA: TGTGCCAGCAGTTTAGCGGGGGACGAACTGTGGGCTTTCTTT. Protein: CASSLAGDELWAFF.

This chain connects TRBV7-2 to TRBJ1-1; D gene ambiguous. CDR1 is SGHTA and CDR2 is FQGNSA in the germline V gene. The CDR3 extends over 12 amino acids. The germline V and J ends were trimmed by 5 bases and 8 bases, with 12 bases remaining between them. This CDR3 reads CASSLGRLEAFF. The CDR3 DNA follows: TGTGCCAGCAGCCTAGGACGGCTCGAAGCTTTCTTT.

The gene calls are TRBV15 and TRBJ2-7, with D maybe TRBD2 (6 bases). In germline, CDR1 is LNHNV, CDR2 YYDKDF (reference sequence). The CDR3 totals 16 residues. The V end lost 3 bases, the J end lost 1 base, and 16 bases lay between the germline ends. In nucleotides, the CDR3 is TGTGCCACCAGCAGGCCCTCGGGGGTTACATCCTACGAGCAGTACGTC. Translating gives CATSRPSGVTSYEQYV.

The J gene is TRBJ1-2, the V gene TRBV2, with D perhaps matching TRBD1 (5 bases). V was shortened by 1 base and J by 0 bases, with 15 bases between the two germline ends. Germline CDR1 SNHLY, CDR2 FYNNEI. The CDR3 spans 17 residues. CDR3 sequence reads: CASSEVAWVGANYGYTF. The CDR3 DNA is TGTGCCAGCAGTGAAGTTGCGTGGGTGGGGGCTAACTATGGCTACACCTTC.

The rearrangement links TRBV9 to TRBJ2-3; D unclear. Trimming stripped 0 bases from V and 3 bases from J, with 2 bases between. The germline V gene encodes CDR1 SGDLS and CDR2 YYNGEE. The CDR3 sequence is 12 residues long. The CDR3 coding sequence is TGTGCCAGCAGCGTAGGAACAGATACGCAGTATTTT. It specifies CASSVGTDTQYF.

This clone was seen a single time. The chain combines TRBV25-1 with TRBJ1-1; TRBD1 might be the D (6 bases). The CDR3 has 13 residues. V gave up 5 bases and J gave up 4 bases, with 11 bases separating them. Germline V gene data show CDR1 as MGHDK and CDR2 as SYGVNS. The CDR3 DNA is TGTGCCAGCAGTAGGGGGGGCTTCACTGAAGCTTTCTTT. It codes for CASSRGGFTEAFF.

The J gene is TRBJ2-2, the V gene TRBV19; no firm D call. V dropped 6 bases and J dropped 1 base, with 3 bases sitting between them. The CDR3 extends over 12 amino acids. Germline values: CDR1 LNHDA, CDR2 SQIVND (reference sequence). CDR3 region: CASRGNTGELFF. CDR3 coding DNA: TGTGCCAGTAGGGGGAACACCGGGGAGCTGTTTTTT.

This clone was detected once. V usage is TRBV9 and J usage is TRBJ1-5; 11 bases fit TRBD1. Germline-derived CDR1 and CDR2 are SGDLS and YYNGEE. The CDR3 is 18 amino acids. V was clipped by 0 bases and J by 0 bases; unmatched bases: 5. CDR3 loop: CASSVGTGGPTSNQPQHF. In DNA form, the CDR3 reads TGTGCCAGCAGCGTAGGGACAGGGGGCCCGACTAGCAATCAGCCCCAGCATTTT.

The chain joins TRBV30 to TRBJ1-5; TRBD1 might be the D (6 bases). Germline V lookup: CDR1 GTSNPN, CDR2 SVGIG (reference sequence). Trimming left V 5 bases short and J 8 bases short, with 13 bases between. CDR3 length: 12 amino acids. CDR3: CAWEGVREPQHF. CDR3 DNA: TGTGCCTGGGAGGGGGTTCGGGAGCCCCAGCATTTT. Combining the CDR3 with reference TRBV30 and TRBJ1-5 gives the whole variable domain SQTIHQWPATLVQPVGSPLSLECTVEGTSNPNLYWYRQAAGRGLQLLFYSVGIGQISSEVPQNLSASRPQDRQFILSSKKLLLSDSGFYLCAWEGVREPQHFGDGTRLSIL.

This chain links TRBV11-2 with TRBJ2-3, with 10 positions matching TRBD2. In germline, CDR1 is SGHAT, CDR2 FQNNGV. J lost 6 bases, V lost 5 bases, and 5 bases had no gene match. There are 14 residues in the CDR3. The CDR3 spells CASSLGTSVDTQYF. Here the CDR3 DNA reads TGTGCCAGCAGCCTTGGGACTAGCGTGGATACGCAGTATTTT.

This sequence joins TRBV5-1 and TRBJ1-1; 9 bases fit TRBD1. Looked up from germline, CDR1 is SGHRS and CDR2 is YFSETQ. After removal of 0 bases from V and 1 base from J, the junction contained 4 bases not matched to a gene. The CDR3 is 16 residues long. The CDR3 spells CASSLGTGAENTEAFF. The CDR3 nucleotides are TGCGCCAGCAGCTTGGGGACAGGGGCGGAGAACACTGAAGCTTTCTTT.

The chain's CDR3 is CASNPTGNTRETQYF. The CDR3 DNA sequence: TGTGCCAGCAACCCAACAGGGAATACTCGGGAGACCCAGTACTTC. The rearrangement links TRBV9 to TRBJ2-5, with D perhaps matching TRBD1 (6 bases). The CDR3 totals 15 residues. With 6 bases removed from V and 5 bases from J, the gap between germline ends came to 20 bases. Germline V lookup: CDR1 SGDLS, CDR2 YYNGEE.

V and J are TRBV10-1 and TRBJ1-4, with a weak D call TRBD1 (5 bases). The length of the CDR3 is 14 residues. Germline lookup yields CDR1 WNHNN and CDR2 SYGVQD (reference sequence). The V end was cut by 3 bases, the J end by 6 bases, with 11 bases between. The CDR3 nucleotides are TGCGCCAGCAGTGAAAGCCAGGGCCATGAAAAACTGTTTTTT. Translated, it gives CASSESQGHEKLFF.

The rearrangement uses TRBV7-9 and TRBJ1-2; TRBD1 matches 7 bases. Germline V gives CDR1 SEHNR, CDR2 FQNEAQ (reference sequence). The length of the CDR3 is 15 residues. V shed 6 bases and J 5 bases; nucleotides not matched to a gene: 12. CDR3 nucleotide sequence: TGTGCCAGCAGTGATGGGACAGATTACCGATATGGCTACACCTTC. It encodes CASSDGTDYRYGYTF.

This chain joins TRBV7-9 and TRBJ2-7; 11 positions match TRBD1. The V segment lost 4 bases and the J segment 3 bases; nucleotides outside the gene matches: 2. Germline lookup yields CDR1 SEHNR and CDR2 FQNEAQ (reference sequence). CDR3 length: 14 amino acids. CDR3 bases: TGTGCCAGCAGCTCCGGGACAGGGGGCTACGAGCAGTACTTC. Encoded protein: CASSSGTGGYEQYF.

V and J are TRBV7-9 and TRBJ1-2; TRBD1 aligns across 9 bases. With 6 bases clipped from V and 2 bases from J, the junction kept 10 bases outside the gene matches. Germline values: CDR1 SEHNR, CDR2 FQNEAQ (reference sequence). The CDR3 consists of 16 residues. CDR3 region: CASSSRGTGYNYGYTF. The CDR3 nucleotides are TGTGCCAGCAGTTCTCGTGGGACAGGGTACAACTATGGCTACACCTTC. Based on the CDR3 plus reference TRBV7-9 and TRBJ1-2, the full variable domain is DTGVSQNPRHKITKRGQNVTFRCDPISEHNRLYWYRQTLGQGPEFLTYFQNEAQLEKSRLLSDRFSAERPKGSFSTLEIQRTEQGDSAMYLCASSSRGTGYNYGYTFGSGTRLTVV.

This chain uses TRBV11-2 with TRBJ1-6, with D unresolved. V lost 1 base and J lost 13, with 5 bases in between. The CDR3 consists of 11 residues. Germline CDR1 SGHAT, CDR2 FQNNGV. The CDR3 bases are TGTGCCAGCAGCTTAGGTGTGCCCCTCCACTTT. It translates to CASSLGVPLHF.

J is TRBJ1-6 and V is TRBV7-8; unclear D gene. The CDR3 extends over 14 amino acids. V was cut by 1 base and J by 3 bases, with 4 bases left in between. Germline CDR1 reads SGHVS; CDR2 reads FQNEAQ. The CDR3 spells CASSLGNYNSPLHF. CDR3 coding DNA: TGTGCCAGCAGCTTAGGAAACTATAATTCACCCCTCCACTTT.

About this clone: A much larger clone lies one base from this, so it may be a read error. CDR3 region: CASSPENHEQYF. CDR3 in DNA: TGTGCCAGCAGCCCGGAGAATCACGAGCAGTACTTC. The chain joins TRBV6-1 to TRBJ2-7, with D uncertain. This CDR3 region has 12 residues. Trimming stripped 6 bases from V and 5 bases from J, with 11 bases between. Germline assignment: CDR1 MNHNS and CDR2 SASEGT.